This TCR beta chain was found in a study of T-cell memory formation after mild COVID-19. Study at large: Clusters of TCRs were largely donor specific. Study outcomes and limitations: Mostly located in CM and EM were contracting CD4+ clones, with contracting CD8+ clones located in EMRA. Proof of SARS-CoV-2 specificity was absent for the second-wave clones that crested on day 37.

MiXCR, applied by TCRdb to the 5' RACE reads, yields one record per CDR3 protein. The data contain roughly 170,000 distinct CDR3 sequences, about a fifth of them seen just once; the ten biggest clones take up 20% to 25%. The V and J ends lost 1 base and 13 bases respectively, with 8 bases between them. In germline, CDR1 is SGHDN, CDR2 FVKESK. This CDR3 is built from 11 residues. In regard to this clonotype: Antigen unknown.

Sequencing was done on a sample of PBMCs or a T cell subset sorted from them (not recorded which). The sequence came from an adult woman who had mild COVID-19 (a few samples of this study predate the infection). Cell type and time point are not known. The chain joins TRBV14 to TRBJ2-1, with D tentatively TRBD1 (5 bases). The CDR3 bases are TGTGCCAGCAGCCAAGGGACAACACAGTTCTTC. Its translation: CASSQGTTQFF.